This T cell receptor beta chain was found in a study of T cell repertoires in cytomegalovirus infection. V was pared by 0 bases and J by 5 bases, with 16 bases between. This CDR3 is 16 amino acids long. Germline values: CDR1 LGHNA, CDR2 YSLEER. This clonotype was recorded a few times. The antigen remains unidentified. TCRdb passed the reads through MiXCR, listing each CDR3 protein once. This table has 800,000 to 950,000 distinct CDR3 sequences, 32% appearing once. This clonotype originated in a human donor in good health (CMV status not recorded). Some clones in this sample may be carry-over from other donors' samples. The rearrangement joins TRBV4-3 to TRBJ1-1; D is unclear. The starting material was cultured CD8+ T cells from PBMCs, obtained from culture after CMV antigen stimulation. The CDR3 region has the DNA TGCGCCAGCAGCCAAGATTCTGGTGGCCTTCATACTGAAGCTTTCTTT. Its protein product is CASSQDSGGLHTEAFF.